A single sample is the source of the 2 T cell receptor beta chains below, sequenced in a study of blood T cell repertoires in COVID-19. Assay: immunoSEQ multiplex PCR; the TCRdb copy retains only in-frame clones and omits some. The repertoire holds over 300,000 clones, with approximately 90% as singletons. The sample was PBMCs or T cells enriched from blood (not recorded which). The receptor source for this set is a woman aged 25 to 45 who had recovered from COVID-19.

This chain uses TRBV27 with TRBJ1-6; 7 positions match TRBD1. The CDR3 contains 15 residues. The ends lost 6 bases at V and 7 bases at J; junction bases unmatched: 9. Germline CDR1 reads MNHEY; CDR2 reads SMNVEV (reference sequence). The CDR3: CASSRLGQLNSPLHF. CDR3 in DNA: TGTGCCAGCAGCCGCCTGGGACAGCTAAATTCACCCCTCCACTTT.

The chain uses TRBV5-1 and TRBJ2-2; possible D gene TRBD2, 5 bases. This CDR3 contains 15 residues. CDR1 SGHRS and CDR2 YFSETQ come from the germline V gene. Between the trimmed V and J ends, which lost 4 bases and 2 bases, there was a span of 12 bases. CDR3 amino acids: CASSPGIYNTGELFF. DNA for the CDR3: TGCGCCAGCAGCCCCGGGATTTATAACACCGGGGAGCTGTTTTTT.